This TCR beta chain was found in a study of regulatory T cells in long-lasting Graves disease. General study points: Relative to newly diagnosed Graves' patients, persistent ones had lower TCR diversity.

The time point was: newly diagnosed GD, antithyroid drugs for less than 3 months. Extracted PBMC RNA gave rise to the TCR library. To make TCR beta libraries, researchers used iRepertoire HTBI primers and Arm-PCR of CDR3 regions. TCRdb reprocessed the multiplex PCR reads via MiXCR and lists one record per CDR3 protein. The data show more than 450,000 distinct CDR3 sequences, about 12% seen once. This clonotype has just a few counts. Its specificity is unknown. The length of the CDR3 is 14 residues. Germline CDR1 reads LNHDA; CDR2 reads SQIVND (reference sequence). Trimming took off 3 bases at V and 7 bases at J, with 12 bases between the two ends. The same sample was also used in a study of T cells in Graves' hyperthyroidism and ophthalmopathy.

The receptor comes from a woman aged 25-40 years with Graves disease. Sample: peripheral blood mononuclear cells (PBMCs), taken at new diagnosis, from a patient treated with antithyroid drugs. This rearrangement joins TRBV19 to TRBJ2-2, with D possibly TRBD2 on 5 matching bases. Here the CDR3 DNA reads TGTGCCAGTAGTATTGAGAGGGCCTACGGGGAGCTGTTTTTT. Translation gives CASSIERAYGELFF.